This T cell receptor beta chain was sequenced in a study of Tregs in tolerant kidney transplant recipients. Study findings and constraints: The most relevant donor-specific Treg TCRbeta repertoire apparently came from expansion with activated donor B cells.

Turning to this clone: As yet, its antigen is unknown.

Assay used: immunoSEQ multiplex PCR; TCRdb lists only in-frame clones, some missing. The sample records roughly 80,000 clones, roughly nine tenths being singletons. The nonmyeloablative bone marrow transplants came from related graft donors, with transient mixed chimerism. Thawed PBMCs were FACS-sorted into unstimulated CD4+CD25+CD127- regulatory T cells, CD4+CD25- non-regulatory cells, CD4 and CD8 cells. The germline gives CDR1 SNHLY, CDR2 FYNNEI. Unmatched junction bases numbered 3, after V lost 3 bases and J lost 4 bases. This CDR3 spans 15 amino acids. The material sequenced was CD4+ T cells from blood (PBMCs), taken 24 months after the transplant. The sequence derives from a human patient who received a combined kidney and bone marrow transplant. The graft donor may have given rise to some T cells. The chain employs TRBV2 and TRBJ2-3, with 11 bases identical to TRBD2. The CDR3 DNA is TGTGCCAGCAGTGAGTTTAGCGGGGGGGCAGATACGCAGTATTTT. Amino acid sequence: CASSEFSGGADTQYF.